In this sample, the clone carrying this T cell receptor (beta chain) turned up a few times. Its antigen is still unknown. This record comes from a study of cytomegalovirus exposure and HLA in healthy donors. Study-wide points: High sensitivity and specificity were reportedly achieved when the classifier diagnosed cytomegalovirus status. Later analysis demonstrated an association between a missense DCLRE1C variant and TCR beta V- and J-gene trimming. Many donors carried some public TCRs, although rarity characterized most TCR sequences.

Per germline, CDR1 SGHAT and CDR2 FQNNGV. The length of the CDR3 is 16 residues. With 5 bases removed from V and 0 bases from J, the gap between germline ends came to 14 bases. Both 60 Vbeta primers and 13 Jbeta primers went into the PCR. TCRdb keeps only in-frame clones here, not all; method: immunoSEQ multiplex PCR. Among about 69,000 clones listed, 74% were seen once. The source is a woman aged 55-69 years in good health and CMV-seropositive. The source material was PBMCs. This chain uses TRBV11-2 with TRBJ1-3; no clear D gene. Written as DNA, the CDR3 is TGTGCCAGCAGCCGGTTGGAACGGGGCTCTGGAAACACCATATATTTT. Translating it yields CASSRLERGSGNTIYF.